The 21 T cell receptor beta chains presented below share a single source sample, sequenced in a study of T-cell memory formation after mild COVID-19. TCRdb re-called the 5' RACE reads with MiXCR, one entry per CDR3 protein. The sample records 550,000 to 600,000 distinct CDR3 sequences, 20% to 25% being singletons. The source material was PBMCs or a T cell subset sorted from them (not recorded which). The source of these receptors is an adult woman who had mild COVID-19 (a few samples of this study predate the infection). Cell type and time point are not known.

This chain links TRBV7-9 with TRBJ2-7; D perhaps matches TRBD1 (6 bases). The CDR3 has 14 amino acids. Trimming took off 6 bases at V and 2 bases at J, with 14 bases between the two ends. Germline V gene sequence: CDR1 SEHNR, CDR2 FQNEAQ (reference sequence). The CDR3 here is CASRTQDSPYEQYF. The CDR3 region has the DNA TGTGCCAGCAGGACGCAGGACAGCCCCTACGAGCAGTACTTC.

This rearrangement joins TRBV27 to TRBJ2-7; 7 nucleotides align to TRBD2. Germline values: CDR1 MNHEY, CDR2 SMNVEV (reference sequence). Trimming removed 3 bases from V and 1 base from J; junction bases left unmatched: 3. The length of the CDR3 is 14 residues. The CDR3 loop reads CASSFKGGSYEQYF. The CDR3 DNA follows: TGTGCCAGCAGTTTTAAGGGAGGGTCCTACGAGCAGTACTTC.

The V call is TRBV2, the J call TRBJ2-1, with 9 nucleotides matching TRBD1. V lost 6 bases, J lost 8 bases, and 11 bases stayed unmatched. Germline V CDR1 and CDR2: SNHLY, FYNNEI. The CDR3 spans 15 residues. The CDR3 DNA sequence: TGTGCCAGCAGCTTCCGGGACAGGGAGGTCGATGAGCAGTTCTTC. It codes for CASSFRDREVDEQFF. Variable domain in full (rest from reference TRBV2 and TRBJ2-1): EPEVTQTPSHQVTQMGQEVILRCVPISNHLYFYWYRQILGQKVEFLVSFYNNEISEKSEIFDDQFSVERPDGSNFTLKIRSTKLEDSAMYFCASSFRDREVDEQFFGPGTRLTVL.

This clonotype appeared many times. This chain links TRBV7-2 with TRBJ2-3; 11 nucleotides agree with TRBD2. J lost 3 bases, V lost 5 bases, and 4 bases had no gene match. CDR3 length: 15 residues. The germline CDR1 and CDR2 sequences are SGHTA and FQGNSA. CDR3 DNA sequence: TGTGCCAGCAGCCCTCGACTAGCGGGGACAGATACGCAGTATTTT. This encodes CASSPRLAGTDTQYF. The whole variable domain, filled in from reference TRBV7-2 and TRBJ2-3, reads GAGVSQSPSNKVTEKGKDVELRCDPISGHTALYWYRQSLGQGLEFLIYFQGNSAPDKSGLPSDRFSAERTGGSVSTLTIQRTQQEDSAVYLCASSPRLAGTDTQYFGPGTRLTVL.

The J gene is TRBJ2-1, the V gene TRBV6-6, with TRBD2 identical over 9 bases. CDR1 is MNHNY and CDR2 is SVGAGI in the germline V gene (reference sequence). The CDR3 is 16 amino acids. Trimming removed 0 bases from V and 4 bases from J; junction bases left unmatched: 4. CDR3 protein: CASSYSVAGVYNEQFF. CDR3 DNA sequence: TGTGCCAGCAGTTACTCGGTAGCGGGGGTATACAATGAGCAGTTCTTC.

The chain carries TRBV12-3 or TRBV12-4 and TRBJ1-1; D is possibly TRBD1 (5 bases). The V end was cut by 2 bases, the J end by 5 bases, with 12 bases between. This CDR3 spans 14 amino acids. The CDR3 coding sequence is TGTGCCAGCAGTTTACTTCCAGGGAGGACTGAAGCTTTCTTT. Translating it yields CASSLLPGRTEAFF.

The chain carries TRBV7-3 and TRBJ1-2, with TRBD1 matching over 9 bases. The CDR3 runs 15 residues. V was clipped by 6 bases and J by 5 bases; unmatched bases: 10. In germline, CDR1 is SGHTA, CDR2 FQGTGA. The CDR3 nucleotides are TGTGCCAGCAGACCCGCCGGGACAGGGCCTTATGGCTACACCTTC. Translating gives CASRPAGTGPYGYTF.

This clonotype has only a few counts. CDR3 DNA: TGCGCCAGCAGCCAAGGGGCAGGGAGAAGAGAGACCCAGTACTTC. Translation: CASSQGAGRRETQYF. The chain uses TRBV4-3 and TRBJ2-5, with D possibly being TRBD1 or TRBD2 (5 bases each). CDR3 length: 15 residues. The V and J ends lost 1 base and 4 bases respectively, with 13 bases between them. The germline V gene encodes CDR1 LGHNA and CDR2 YSLEER.

This chain links TRBV7-6 with TRBJ2-5; no definite D call. V lost 5 bases to trimming and J lost 5 bases, with 18 bases between them. Germline V gives CDR1 SGHVS, CDR2 FNYEAQ. The CDR3 contains 15 residues. CDR3 DNA: TGTGCCAGCAGCCCTGAACCGAGTATCGCGGAGACCCAGTACTTC. Translated, it gives CASSPEPSIAETQYF.

CDR3 sequence (DNA): TGCAGTGCTAGAGATGACGACAGCATCATGAACACTGAAGCTTTCTTT. This sequence encodes CSARDDDSIMNTEAFF. This sequence joins TRBV20-1 and TRBJ1-1, with D possibly TRBD1 on 5 matching bases. Trimming shortened V by 0 bases and J by 0 bases, and 14 bases separated the two germline ends. This CDR3 spans 16 amino acids. Germline CDR1 DFQATT, CDR2 SNEGSKA (reference sequence).

This chain connects TRBV19 to TRBJ2-1; 8 nucleotides align to TRBD2. CDR1 and CDR2 (germline): LNHDA, SQIVND (reference sequence). The trim removed 10 bases at V and 0 bases at J, leaving 8 bases unmatched. The CDR3 extends over 15 amino acids. CDR3 in amino acids: CATHSGVSSYNEQFF. CDR3 in DNA: TGTGCCACCCATAGCGGGGTGAGCTCCTACAATGAGCAGTTCTTC.

This clonotype was seen more than once but under ten times. The CDR3 DNA reads as TGTGCCAGCAGCCAGGGGACAGGGAGGCACACTGAAGCTTTCTTT. As protein: CASSQGTGRHTEAFF. The chain uses TRBV14 and TRBJ1-1, with 9 bases aligning to TRBD1. V shed 3 bases and J 3 bases; nucleotides not matched to a gene: 5. Germline-derived CDR1 and CDR2 are SGHDN and FVKESK. This CDR3 region has 15 residues.

This clonotype was observed a handful of times. This chain joins TRBV7-3 and TRBJ2-2; a weak D match, TRBD1 (6 bases). The CDR3 has 16 amino acids. CDR1 and CDR2 from the germline V gene are SGHTA and FQGTGA. V shed 5 bases and J shed 0 bases, with 13 bases lying between them. The CDR3 sequence: CASSPQGYPNTGELFF. CDR3 nucleotide sequence: TGTGCCAGCAGCCCGCAGGGGTACCCGAACACCGGGGAGCTGTTTTTT.

The chain is built from TRBV4-1 and TRBJ2-7; D may be TRBD1 (5 bases). V lost 2 bases and J lost 8, with 16 bases in between. Per germline, CDR1 MGHRA and CDR2 YSYEKL. The CDR3 is made up of 14 amino acids. The CDR3 region has the DNA TGCGCCAGCAGCCAAATGGGCGCAGGGCAAAAGCAGTACTTC. It yields the protein CASSQMGAGQKQYF.

This clonotype was found a few times. V usage is TRBV4-1 and J usage is TRBJ2-7; TRBD1 might be the D (6 bases). Germline CDR1 MGHRA, CDR2 YSYEKL. The CDR3 totals 14 residues. The V gene lost 2 bases and the J gene lost 4 bases, with 12 bases spanning the gap. The CDR3 protein is CASSQRDIGYEQYF. DNA of the CDR3: TGCGCCAGCAGCCAACGGGACATTGGATACGAGCAGTACTTC.

The V gene is TRBV21-1, the J gene TRBJ1-4; TRBD1, the table's D call, was not compared with the DNA. TRBV21-1 is a documented pseudogene. The CDR3 is made up of 13 amino acids. The CDR3 loop is CASSRPRNEKLFF. CDR3 nucleotides: TGTGCCAGCAGCAGGCCCCGGAATGAAAAACTGTTTTTT.

This clonotype was counted once. V and J are TRBV12-3 or TRBV12-4 and TRBJ1-5, with D unclear. The V end was cut by 1 base, the J end by 11 bases, with 6 bases between. The CDR3 totals 11 residues. As DNA, the CDR3 is TGTGCCAGCAGTTTAGGTTTAGCCCAGCATTTT. Residues: CASSLGLAQHF.

V usage is TRBV20-1 and J usage is TRBJ2-6, with D hard to call. V gave up 5 bases and J gave up 1 base, with 9 bases separating them. The germline V gene has CDR1 DFQATT and CDR2 SNEGSKA (reference sequence). The CDR3 consists of 14 residues. In nucleotides, the CDR3 is TGCAGTGCTCCTTCCATTTCTGGGGCCAACGTCCTGACTTTC. Amino acids: CSAPSISGANVLTF.

This clonotype was detected only once. The chain combines TRBV29-1 with TRBJ1-2, with unresolved D. The ends were cut back, 5 bases at V and 3 bases at J, with 7 bases in the middle. The CDR3 extends over 11 amino acids. CDR1 is SQVTM, CDR2 ANQGSEA, per germline. The CDR3 DNA is TGCAGCGTTAGGGTTCACTATGGCTACACCTTC. This translates into CSVRVHYGYTF.

In this sample, this clonotype turned up many times. This chain links TRBV12-3 or TRBV12-4 with TRBJ1-2; 9 bases match TRBD1. Germline trimming cut 5 bases from V and 8 bases from J; bases unmatched to any gene: 6. The CDR3 has 13 amino acids. This chain's CDR3 is CASSQGQGFGYTF. In DNA form, the CDR3 reads TGTGCCAGCAGTCAGGGACAGGGATTCGGCTACACCTTC.

This clonotype appeared a few times. This chain links TRBV2 with TRBJ2-2; 8 bases fit TRBD1. V shed 8 bases, J shed 5 bases, and the junction held 10 bases outside the gene matches. The germline V gene encodes CDR1 SNHLY and CDR2 FYNNEI. The CDR3 contains 15 residues. The CDR3 spells CASRVDRGTTGELFF. In DNA, the CDR3 is TGTGCCAGCCGAGTTGACAGGGGAACAACCGGGGAGCTGTTTTTT.